This T cell receptor beta chain was sequenced in a study of cytomegalovirus exposure and HLA in healthy donors (dated by TCRdb to about 2017). As for the study more broadly: According to a later analysis, the approximately 120 validation repertoires were produced on the same platform as the approximately 620 repertoires of the first cohort. The study aimed to test whether cataloging public T cell receptors could reveal signatures of past pathogen exposure. Along with the approximately 620-subject first cohort, a separate validation cohort of more than 90 different subjects was used. High-throughput TCR immunosequencing, statistical association of individual TCRs with disease status, and machine learning were combined to predict cytomegalovirus infection status.

In the case of this clone: The antigen this receptor binds is unknown. No clone much larger than this one lies a single base away; base qualities are absent.

Donors formed part of the validation cohort, which comprised 95 to 150 subjects and was distinct from the first cohort of under 800 subjects. The protocol used for the library was the immunoSEQ multiplex PCR assay. Processing in the source paper ran as follows. To diagnose cytomegalovirus status from the catalog of TCR beta chain sequences, a statistical classification framework was built. The immuneACCESS repertoire file appears here via TCRdb, limited to in-frame rearrangements. These files lack a portion of the clones; in checked studies, under half of the deficit traces to unresolved V genes, and the cause of the others is not known. From that table come the V and J calls and clone size; the DNA was used to work out D and trimming. Recorded for this sample are more than 65,000 clones; approximately 93% of them occurred a single time. The leading ten clones occupy about 0.7% of the sample. General findings and caveats noted by the study authors: All 120 or so repertoires were used to score co-occurrence in the validation cohort in a later analysis, because that analysis had no HLA typing for the cohort. Across donors, most TCR sequences were observed very rarely, whereas some public TCRs were present in many individuals. According to the authors, the approach could potentially be generalized to other disease states and immunological phenotypes. In a later analysis, TCRs clustered in the first cohort were found to also tend to co-occur in the 100 to 150 validation repertoires, with approximately 94% of cluster scores above 0. Three of the identified cytomegalovirus-associated TCR beta chains were confirmed in vitro to be specific for cytomegalovirus antigens. In both the original and validation cohorts, the classifier was reported to diagnose cytomegalovirus status with high specificity and sensitivity. In the study, approximately 160 TCR beta chains were listed as associated with cytomegalovirus.

From V the trimming removes 0 bases and from J it removes 5 bases, while the gene matches leave 6 bases of the junction unaccounted for. Based on the germline V gene, the CDR1 and CDR2 sequences are SGHTA and FQGNSA. Reading from cysteine to phenylalanine, the CDR3 counts 16 amino acids. The sequence is cut down to CDR3 DNA, 48 bases in frame from base 1. This receptor was taken from a man between 18 and 35 years old in good health and CMV-seronegative. Source material: PBMCs. The V gene is TRBV7-2 and the J gene is TRBJ1-2; TRBD1 fits 10 bases in the junction. The CDR3 protein: CASSLANLDRGYGYTF. In nucleotide form, the sequence is TGTGCCAGCAGCTTAGCGAACCTGGACAGGGGGTATGGCTACACCTTC.